The 26 T cell receptor beta chains reported below all come from one sample, sequenced in a study of blood T cell repertoires in COVID-19. The repertoire was sequenced with immunoSEQ multiplex PCR; TCRdb's copy has only in-frame clones and lacks some. This sample has roughly 160,000 clones; about 80% occur once, and the top ten carry approximately 11%. The sequenced sample was PBMCs or T cells enriched from blood (not recorded which). These receptors came from a man aged 45 to 65 who had recovered from COVID-19.

The V gene is TRBV18, the J gene TRBJ2-1, with D possibly being TRBD1 (6 bases). The CDR3 has 15 amino acids. The V end was cut by 2 bases, the J end by 8 bases, with 16 bases between. Germline-derived CDR1 and CDR2 are KGHSH and LQKENI. This CDR3 is CASSPMMGAPDEQFF. The CDR3 DNA sequence: TGTGCCAGCTCACCAATGATGGGGGCTCCTGATGAGCAGTTCTTC. Looking up the rest from reference TRBV18 and TRBJ2-1 gives the full variable domain: NAGVMQNPRHLVRRRGQEARLRCSPMKGHSHVYWYRQLPEEGLKFMVYLQKENIIDESGMPKERFSAEFPKEGPSILRIQQVVRGDSAAYFCASSPMMGAPDEQFFGPGTRLTVL.

The V and J genes are TRBV21-1 and TRBJ1-3; TRBD1 was called by the table and not checked on the DNA. TRBV21-1 is a pseudogene segment. The CDR3 is 17 amino acids. In nucleotides, the CDR3 is TGTGCCAGCAGCAACCAATTCCCGGGACAGGGGAGAAACACCATATATTTT. Amino acids: CASSNQFPGQGRNTIYF.

This rearrangement joins TRBV5-1 to TRBJ1-4; TRBD1 agrees at 7 bases. CDR3 size: 14 residues. Losses at the gene ends were 4 bases for V and 8 bases for J; bases not matched to a gene: 8. The germline V gene encodes CDR1 SGHRS and CDR2 YFSETQ. The CDR3 spells CASSQLGGGEKLFF. As DNA, the CDR3 is TGCGCCAGCAGCCAGCTAGGGGGCGGAGAAAAACTGTTTTTT.

The V gene is TRBV5-5, the J gene TRBJ2-1, with D hard to call. Germline V gene lookup returns CDR1 SGHKS and CDR2 YYEKEE (reference sequence). The CDR3 loop spans 13 amino acids. V was cut by 0 bases and J by 4 bases, with 5 bases left in between. This CDR3 is CASSLDGYNEQFF. CDR3 nucleotide sequence: TGTGCCAGCAGCTTGGACGGTTACAATGAGCAGTTCTTC.

The chain recombines TRBV5-4 with TRBJ2-1; 7 nucleotides match TRBD2. This CDR3 spans 15 amino acids. Germline V gene data show CDR1 as SGHNT and CDR2 as YYREEE (reference sequence). Unmatched junction bases numbered 9, after V lost 0 bases and J lost 9 bases. CDR3 region: CASSLAAGARAEQFF. CDR3 DNA sequence: TGTGCCAGCAGCTTGGCGGCGGGAGCCCGGGCTGAGCAGTTCTTC.

This clone has more than one count but fewer than ten. J is TRBJ1-1 and V is TRBV27; D not certain. Germline CDR1 reads MNHEY; CDR2 reads SMNVEV (reference sequence). This CDR3 is 14 amino acids long. V dropped 7 bases and J dropped 3 bases, with 15 bases sitting between them. The CDR3 loop reads CASKTAGGHTEAFF. In DNA form, the CDR3 reads TGTGCCAGCAAAACCGCCGGCGGCCACACTGAAGCTTTCTTT.

The rearrangement joins TRBV29-1 to TRBJ2-2, with 15 bases lining up with TRBD2. This CDR3 has 16 amino acids. V was pared by 7 bases and J by 4 bases, with 7 bases of the junction left unmatched. Germline CDR1 is SQVTM and CDR2 is ANQGSEA. CDR3 region: CSAGTSGRWATGELFF. The CDR3 coding sequence is TGCAGCGCCGGGACTAGCGGGAGGTGGGCCACCGGGGAGCTGTTTTTT.

This chain uses TRBV11-2 with TRBJ1-1; TRBD1 is a possible D gene (5 bases). Germline V gene data show CDR1 as SGHAT and CDR2 as FQNNGV. With 3 bases removed from V and 3 bases from J, the gap between germline ends came to 8 bases. CDR3 length equals 13 residues. In DNA form, the CDR3 reads TGTGCCAGCAGCTTCCGCAGGGACACTGAAGCTTTCTTT. It yields the protein CASSFRRDTEAFF.

V is TRBV2 and J is TRBJ2-5; 8 bases agree with TRBD1. Losses at the gene ends were 5 bases for V and 7 bases for J; bases not matched to a gene: 9. Germline V CDR1 and CDR2: SNHLY, FYNNEI. This CDR3 spans 14 amino acids. CDR3 loop: CASSPTQGAGTQYF. CDR3 nucleotides: TGTGCCAGCAGTCCAACTCAGGGGGCGGGGACCCAGTACTTC.

This clone was seen only a few times. This rearrangement joins TRBV15 to TRBJ1-1, with D perhaps matching TRBD1 (5 bases). CDR1 LNHNV and CDR2 YYDKDF come from the germline V gene (reference sequence). V gave up 0 bases and J gave up 0 bases, with 11 bases separating them. CDR3 length: 16 residues. CDR3 DNA: TGTGCCACCAGCAGAGAAAACCGACAGTTGAACACTGAAGCTTTCTTT. Its protein product is CATSRENRQLNTEAFF.

CDR3 region: CASGESVSGVDEQYF. Written as DNA, the CDR3 is TGCGCCAGCGGAGAGTCGGTTTCCGGGGTCGACGAGCAGTACTTC. The chain is built from TRBV5-1 and TRBJ2-7; D might be TRBD2 (5 bases). This CDR3 is built from 15 residues. Germline V lookup: CDR1 SGHRS, CDR2 YFSETQ. V gave up 7 bases and J gave up 5 bases, with 22 bases separating them.

This chain joins TRBV4-2 and TRBJ2-5, with a weak D call TRBD1 (6 bases). The CDR3 sequence is 18 residues long. The V end was cut by 2 bases, the J end by 0 bases, with 19 bases between. The V gene's germline CDR1 is LGHNA and CDR2 YNFKEQ. This CDR3 is CASSQSPPGTGYQETQYF. The CDR3 coding sequence is TGTGCCAGCAGCCAATCGCCCCCCGGCACAGGGTACCAAGAGACCCAGTACTTC.

This chain links TRBV5-4 with TRBJ2-3, with 9 bases fitting TRBD2. The germline V gene encodes CDR1 SGHNT and CDR2 YYREEE (reference sequence). The CDR3 spans 15 residues. Unmatched junction bases numbered 7, after V lost 4 bases and J lost 4 bases. CDR3 residues: CASSPSGIMADTQYF. The CDR3 DNA reads TGTGCCAGCAGCCCTAGCGGGATTATGGCAGATACGCAGTATTTT.

This sequence joins TRBV7-2 and TRBJ2-2, with 8 bases lining up with TRBD1. With 5 bases clipped from V and 5 bases from J, the junction kept 7 bases outside the gene matches. Per the germline V gene, CDR1 is SGHTA and CDR2 is FQGNSA. The CDR3 is 15 residues long. The chain's CDR3 is CASSPNTGGTGELFF. CDR3 sequence (DNA): TGTGCCAGCAGCCCGAATACAGGGGGAACCGGGGAGCTGTTTTTT.

This clone was recorded once. This chain joins TRBV27 and TRBJ2-7; 8 bases are shared with TRBD2. This CDR3 has 15 amino acids. In germline, CDR1 is MNHEY, CDR2 SMNVEV (reference sequence). With 3 bases clipped from V and 4 bases from J, the junction kept 8 bases outside the gene matches. CDR3 sequence (DNA): TGTGCCAGCAGTTTCGAATCGGGAGGGCCTTACGAGCAGTACTTC. As protein: CASSFESGGPYEQYF.

V gene TRBV7-3 combines with J gene TRBJ2-5; 10 bases fit TRBD2. The V segment lost 4 bases and the J segment 1 base; nucleotides outside the gene matches: 12. The CDR3 runs 18 residues. CDR1 is SGHTA and CDR2 is FQGTGA in the germline V gene. CDR3 DNA: TGTGCCAGCAGCTCCCGTCCGCTAGCGGGAGTGTCCCAAGAGACCCAGTACTTC. It yields the protein CASSSRPLAGVSQETQYF.

J is TRBJ2-3 and V is TRBV6-5; 13 nucleotides align to TRBD2. The CDR3 length is 15 residues. The V segment lost 6 bases and the J segment 6 bases; nucleotides outside the gene matches: 6. The germline V gene encodes CDR1 MNHEY and CDR2 SVGAGI. CDR3 coding DNA: TGTGCCAGCAGAAAACTAGCGGGGGGGCCTGATACGCAGTATTTT. Protein product: CASRKLAGGPDTQYF.

The chain employs TRBV27 and TRBJ2-6; 11 nucleotides agree with TRBD1. Germline V gene data show CDR1 as MNHEY and CDR2 as SMNVEV (reference sequence). This CDR3 comprises 19 residues. The trim removed 8 bases at V and 4 bases at J, leaving 16 bases unmatched. CDR3 amino acids: CASWDRGTPPTGGANVLTF. CDR3 nucleotide sequence: TGTGCCAGCTGGGACAGGGGGACCCCGCCGACTGGCGGGGCCAACGTCCTGACTTTC.

A few counts support this clone. Its ends do not fully match the called genes, so a read error is possible. The chain combines TRBV28 with TRBJ2-1, with 10 nucleotides matching TRBD1. Germline-derived CDR1 and CDR2 are MDHEN and SYDVKM. The CDR3 contains 12 residues. CDR3 nucleotide sequence: TGTGCTAGCAGGACAGGGGGACATGAGCAGTTCTTC. Its protein product is CASRTGGHEQFF.

This clone is a singleton in its sample. This sequence joins TRBV3-1 (or the pseudogene TRBV3-2) and TRBJ1-2; 8 nucleotides align to TRBD1. In germline, CDR1 is LGHDT, CDR2 YNNKEL (reference sequence). This CDR3 has 16 residues. V gave up 0 bases and J gave up 8 bases; unmatched junction bases: 11. CDR3 DNA sequence: TGTGCCAGCAGCCAAGATCCCAGGGGGCGGTTAGTGGGCTACACCTTC. Translated: CASSQDPRGRLVGYTF.

The chain has TRBV27 and TRBJ1-2; no reliable D call. Germline CDR1 and CDR2: MNHEY and SMNVEV (reference sequence). V gave up 4 bases and J gave up 8 bases, with 20 bases separating them. The CDR3 has 15 residues. The CDR3 bases are TGTGCCAGCAGTTCTCGCTCGGGTCTCTCCCAGGGCTACACCTTC. This codes for CASSSRSGLSQGYTF.

The rearrangement uses TRBV3-1 (or the pseudogene TRBV3-2) and TRBJ2-1; 10 bases agree with TRBD2. The CDR3 has 20 residues. The V and J ends lost 3 bases and 4 bases, in that order; junction bases with no gene match: 18. Per germline, CDR1 LGHDT and CDR2 YNNKEL (reference sequence). The CDR3: CASSHVRASGSSGFYNEQFF. Here the CDR3 DNA reads TGTGCCAGCAGCCACGTGCGGGCTAGCGGGAGTTCCGGATTTTACAATGAGCAGTTCTTC.

The rearrangement uses TRBV18 and TRBJ1-3; D not resolved. The CDR3 covers 15 residues. CDR1 is KGHSH and CDR2 is LQKENI in the germline V gene. Trimming removed 1 base from V and 1 base from J, with 8 bases in between. The CDR3 bases are TGTGCCAGCTCACCACAGTTTCAGTCTGGAAACACCATATATTTT. Its protein product is CASSPQFQSGNTIYF.

This clone was recorded once. This chain joins TRBV28 and TRBJ2-5; possible D gene TRBD2, 6 bases. Trimming took 7 bases from V and 4 from J, leaving 19 bases between them. Germline V gene lookup returns CDR1 MDHEN and CDR2 SYDVKM. The CDR3 extends over 15 amino acids. The CDR3: CASTSPRGGVETQYF. Here the CDR3 DNA reads TGTGCCAGCACCTCCCCGCGGGGTGGGGTAGAGACCCAGTACTTC. Filled out from reference TRBV28 and TRBJ2-5, the complete variable domain reads DVKVTQSSRYLVKRTGEKVFLECVQDMDHENMFWYRQDPGLGLRLIYFSYDVKMKEKGDIPEGYSVSREKKERFSLILESASTNQTSMYLCASTSPRGGVETQYFGPGTRLLVL.

The V call is TRBV6-6, the J call TRBJ2-7; perhaps TRBD1 as D (6 bases). CDR1 is MNHNY, CDR2 SVGAGI, per germline (reference sequence). V lost 7 bases and J 6 bases, leaving 22 bases between the germline ends. This CDR3 contains 15 residues. The CDR3 region has the DNA TGTGCCAGCACCGAATCCGGGACACGGGCTGCCGAGCAGTACTTC. Protein sequence: CASTESGTRAAEQYF.

J is TRBJ2-1 and V is TRBV6-5; D gene ambiguous. The CDR3 loop spans 12 amino acids. Trimming took 5 bases from V and 5 from J, leaving 7 bases between them. CDR1 and CDR2 from the germline V gene are MNHEY and SVGAGI. CDR3: CASSIFNNEQFF. In DNA form, the CDR3 reads TGTGCCAGCAGTATTTTTAACAATGAGCAGTTCTTC.